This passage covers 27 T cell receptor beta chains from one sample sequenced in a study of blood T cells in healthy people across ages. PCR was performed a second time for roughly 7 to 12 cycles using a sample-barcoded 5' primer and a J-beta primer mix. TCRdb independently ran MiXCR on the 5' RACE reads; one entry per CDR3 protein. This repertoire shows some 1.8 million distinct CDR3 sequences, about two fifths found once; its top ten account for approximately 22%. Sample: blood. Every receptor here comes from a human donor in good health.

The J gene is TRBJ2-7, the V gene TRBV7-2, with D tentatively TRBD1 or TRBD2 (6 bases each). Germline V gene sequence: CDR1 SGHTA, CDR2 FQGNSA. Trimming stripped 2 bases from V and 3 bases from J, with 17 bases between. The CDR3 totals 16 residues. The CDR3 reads CASSLQAARGDYEQYF. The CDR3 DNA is TGTGCCAGCAGCTTACAGGCGGCGAGGGGGGACTACGAGCAGTACTTC.

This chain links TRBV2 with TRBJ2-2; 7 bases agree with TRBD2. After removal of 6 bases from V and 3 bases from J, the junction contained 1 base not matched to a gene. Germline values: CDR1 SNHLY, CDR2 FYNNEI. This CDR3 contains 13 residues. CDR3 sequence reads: CASRGGYTGELFF. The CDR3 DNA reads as TGTGCCAGCAGGGGGGGGTACACCGGGGAGCTGTTTTTT.

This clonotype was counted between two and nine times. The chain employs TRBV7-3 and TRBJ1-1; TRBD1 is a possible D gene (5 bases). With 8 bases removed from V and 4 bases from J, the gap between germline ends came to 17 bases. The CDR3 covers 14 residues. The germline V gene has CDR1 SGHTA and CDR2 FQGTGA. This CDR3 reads CASAPQGGTTEAFF. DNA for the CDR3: TGTGCCAGCGCTCCCCAGGGTGGGACCACTGAAGCTTTCTTT.

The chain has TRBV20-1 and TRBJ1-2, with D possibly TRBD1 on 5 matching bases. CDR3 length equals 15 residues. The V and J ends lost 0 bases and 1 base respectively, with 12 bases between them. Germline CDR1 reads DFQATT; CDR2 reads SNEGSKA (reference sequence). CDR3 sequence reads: CSARDGGELNYGYTF. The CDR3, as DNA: TGCAGTGCTAGAGACGGAGGGGAGCTTAACTATGGCTACACCTTC.

CDR3 protein: CSAIMGAGKYGYTF. CDR3 coding DNA: TGCAGTGCTATAATGGGAGCTGGGAAGTATGGCTACACCTTC. The chain combines TRBV20-1 with TRBJ1-2; D remains unclear. The CDR3 totals 14 residues. V dropped 4 bases and J dropped 5 bases, with 17 bases sitting between them. Germline V gene lookup returns CDR1 DFQATT and CDR2 SNEGSKA (reference sequence).

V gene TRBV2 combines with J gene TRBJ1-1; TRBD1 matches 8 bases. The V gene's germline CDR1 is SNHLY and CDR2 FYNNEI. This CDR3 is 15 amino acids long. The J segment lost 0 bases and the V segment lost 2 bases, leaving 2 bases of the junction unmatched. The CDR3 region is CASSELGQVNTEAFF. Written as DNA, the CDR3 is TGTGCCAGCAGTGAACTGGGACAGGTGAACACTGAAGCTTTCTTT. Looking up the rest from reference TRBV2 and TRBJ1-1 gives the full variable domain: EPEVTQTPSHQVTQMGQEVILRCVPISNHLYFYWYRQILGQKVEFLVSFYNNEISEKSEIFDDQFSVERPDGSNFTLKIRSTKLEDSAMYFCASSELGQVNTEAFFGQGTRLTVV.

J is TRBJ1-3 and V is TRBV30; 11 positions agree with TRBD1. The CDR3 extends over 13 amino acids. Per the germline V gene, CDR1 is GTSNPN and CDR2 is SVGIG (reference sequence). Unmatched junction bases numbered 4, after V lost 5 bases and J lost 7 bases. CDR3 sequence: CAWARDRGNTIYF. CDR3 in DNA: TGTGCCTGGGCTCGGGACAGGGGGAACACCATATATTTT. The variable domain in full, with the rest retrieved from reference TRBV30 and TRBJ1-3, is SQTIHQWPATLVQPVGSPLSLECTVEGTSNPNLYWYRQAAGRGLQLLFYSVGIGQISSEVPQNLSASRPQDRQFILSSKKLLLSDSGFYLCAWARDRGNTIYFGEGSWLTVV.

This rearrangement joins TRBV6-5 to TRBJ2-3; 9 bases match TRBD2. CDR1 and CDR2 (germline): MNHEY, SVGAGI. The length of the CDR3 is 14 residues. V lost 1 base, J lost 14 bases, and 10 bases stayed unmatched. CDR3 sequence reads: CASSYLRGGHYLYF. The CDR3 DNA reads TGTGCCAGCAGTTACTTGCGGGGGGGCCACTATTTGTATTTT.

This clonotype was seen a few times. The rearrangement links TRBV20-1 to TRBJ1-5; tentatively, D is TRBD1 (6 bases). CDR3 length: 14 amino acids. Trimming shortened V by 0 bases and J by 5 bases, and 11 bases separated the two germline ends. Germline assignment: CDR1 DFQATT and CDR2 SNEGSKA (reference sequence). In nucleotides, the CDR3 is TGCAGTGCTAGAGATCGCACAGGGCATCAGCCCCAGCATTTT. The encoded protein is CSARDRTGHQPQHF.

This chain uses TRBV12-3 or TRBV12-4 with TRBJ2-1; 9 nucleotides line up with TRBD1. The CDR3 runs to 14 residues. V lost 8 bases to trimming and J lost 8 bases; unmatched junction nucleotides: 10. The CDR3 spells CASGTGTGMYEQFF. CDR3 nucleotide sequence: TGTGCCAGCGGTACCGGGACAGGGATGTATGAGCAGTTCTTC.

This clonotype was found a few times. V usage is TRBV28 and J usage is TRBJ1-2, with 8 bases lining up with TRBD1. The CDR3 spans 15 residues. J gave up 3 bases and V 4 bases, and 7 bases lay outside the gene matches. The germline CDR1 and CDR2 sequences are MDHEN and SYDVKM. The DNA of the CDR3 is TGTGCCAGCAGTTCCCCCCAGGGGGCTGACTATGGCTACACCTTC. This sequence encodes CASSSPQGADYGYTF.

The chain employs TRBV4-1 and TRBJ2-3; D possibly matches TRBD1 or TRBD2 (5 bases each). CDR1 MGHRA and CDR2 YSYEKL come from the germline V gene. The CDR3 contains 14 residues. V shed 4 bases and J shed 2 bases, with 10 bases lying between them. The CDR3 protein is CASSLTADTDTQYF. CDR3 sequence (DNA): TGCGCCAGCAGCCTGACAGCGGACACAGATACGCAGTATTTT.

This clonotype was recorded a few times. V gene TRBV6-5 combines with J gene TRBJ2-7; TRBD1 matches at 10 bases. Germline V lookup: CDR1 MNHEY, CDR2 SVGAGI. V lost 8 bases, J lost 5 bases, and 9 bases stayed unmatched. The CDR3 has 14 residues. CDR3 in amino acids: CASRRTGGIDEQYF. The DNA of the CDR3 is TGTGCCAGCCGCAGGACAGGGGGGATTGACGAGCAGTACTTC.

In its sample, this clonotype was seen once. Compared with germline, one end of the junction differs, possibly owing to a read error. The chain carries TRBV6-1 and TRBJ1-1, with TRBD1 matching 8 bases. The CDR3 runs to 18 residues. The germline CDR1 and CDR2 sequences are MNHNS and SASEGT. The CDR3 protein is CASSQAGTGVDMNTEAFF. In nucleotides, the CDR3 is TGTGCCAGCAGTCAAGCCGGGACAGGAGTCGACATGAACACTGAAGCTTTCTTT.

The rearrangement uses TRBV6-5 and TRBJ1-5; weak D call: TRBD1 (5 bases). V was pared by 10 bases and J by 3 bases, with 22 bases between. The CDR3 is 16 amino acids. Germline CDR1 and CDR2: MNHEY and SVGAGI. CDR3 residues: CATKGPISGVNQPQHF. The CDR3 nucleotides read TGTGCCACCAAGGGTCCAATTTCGGGGGTCAATCAGCCCCAGCATTTT.

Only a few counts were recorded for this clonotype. CDR3 coding DNA: TGCAGTGCTAGAGGGTTCTCTAGCGGGACGGTTGGCATTCAGTACTTC. Translated, it gives CSARGFSSGTVGIQYF. The chain has TRBV20-1 and TRBJ2-4, with TRBD2 matching 9 bases. CDR3 length: 16 residues. J lost 9 bases, V lost 1 base, and 13 bases had no gene match. Per germline, CDR1 DFQATT and CDR2 SNEGSKA (reference sequence).

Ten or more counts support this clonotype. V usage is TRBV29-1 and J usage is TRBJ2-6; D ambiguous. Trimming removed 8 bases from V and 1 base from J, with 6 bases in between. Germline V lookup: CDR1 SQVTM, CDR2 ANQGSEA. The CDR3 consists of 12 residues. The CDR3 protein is CSFSSGANVLTF. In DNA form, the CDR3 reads TGCAGCTTCTCTTCTGGGGCCAACGTCCTGACTTTC.

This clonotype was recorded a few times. CDR3 bases: TGTGCCAGCTCACCAGGGTGGACAGGGAGCACAGATACGCAGTATTTT. Its translation is CASSPGWTGSTDTQYF. The chain employs TRBV18 and TRBJ2-3; 8 bases agree with TRBD1. With 2 bases clipped from V and 0 bases from J, the junction kept 4 bases outside the gene matches. Germline-derived CDR1 and CDR2 are KGHSH and LQKENI. The CDR3 sequence is 16 residues long.

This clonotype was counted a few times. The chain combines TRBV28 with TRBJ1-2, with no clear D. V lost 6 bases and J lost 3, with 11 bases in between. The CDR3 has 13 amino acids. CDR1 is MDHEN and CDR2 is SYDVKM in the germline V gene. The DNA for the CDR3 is TGTGCCAGCAGGACTCCTAGGGACTATGGCTACACCTTC. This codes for CASRTPRDYGYTF.

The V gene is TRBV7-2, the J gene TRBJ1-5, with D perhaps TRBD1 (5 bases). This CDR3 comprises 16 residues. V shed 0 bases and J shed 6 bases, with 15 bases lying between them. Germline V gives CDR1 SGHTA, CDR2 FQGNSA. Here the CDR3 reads CASSLAGSGMGQPQHF. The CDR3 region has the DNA TGTGCCAGCAGCTTAGCAGGTTCAGGGATGGGTCAGCCCCAGCATTTT.

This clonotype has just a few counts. The CDR3 is CASSLFANYEQYF. The CDR3 DNA sequence: TGTGCCAGCAGTTTATTCGCTAACTACGAGCAGTACTTC. The chain uses TRBV28 and TRBJ2-7; no firm D call. This CDR3 is 13 amino acids long. CDR1 and CDR2 from the germline V gene are MDHEN and SYDVKM. V lost 1 base and J lost 3, with 7 bases in between. The variable domain in full, completed from reference TRBV28 and TRBJ2-7, reads DVKVTQSSRYLVKRTGEKVFLECVQDMDHENMFWYRQDPGLGLRLIYFSYDVKMKEKGDIPEGYSVSREKKERFSLILESASTNQTSMYLCASSLFANYEQYFGPGTRLTVT.

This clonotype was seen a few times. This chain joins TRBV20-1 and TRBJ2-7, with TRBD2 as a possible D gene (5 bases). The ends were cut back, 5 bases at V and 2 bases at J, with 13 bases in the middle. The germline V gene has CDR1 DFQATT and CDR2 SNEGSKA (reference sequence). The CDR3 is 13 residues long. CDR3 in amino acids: CSAQTGAAYEQYF. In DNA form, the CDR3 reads TGCAGTGCTCAAACCGGAGCGGCCTACGAGCAGTACTTC.

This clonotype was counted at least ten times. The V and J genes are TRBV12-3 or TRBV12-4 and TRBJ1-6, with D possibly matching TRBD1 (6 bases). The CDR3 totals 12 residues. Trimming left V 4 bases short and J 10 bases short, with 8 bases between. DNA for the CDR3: TGTGCCAGCAGTTCCCAGGGGTCACCCCTCCACTTT. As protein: CASSSQGSPLHF.

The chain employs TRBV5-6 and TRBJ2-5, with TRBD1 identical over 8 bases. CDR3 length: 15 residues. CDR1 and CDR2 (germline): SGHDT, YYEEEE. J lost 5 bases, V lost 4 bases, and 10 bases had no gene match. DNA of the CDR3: TGTGCCAGCAGCATCGCAGGGGGCTCAACGGAGACCCAGTACTTC. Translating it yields CASSIAGGSTETQYF.

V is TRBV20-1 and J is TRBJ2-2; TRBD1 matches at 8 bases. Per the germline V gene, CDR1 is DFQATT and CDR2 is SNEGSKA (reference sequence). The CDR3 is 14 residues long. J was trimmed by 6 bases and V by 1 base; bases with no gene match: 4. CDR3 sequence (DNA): TGCAGTGCTAGAGCCCACAGGGGGTCCGGGGAGCTGTTTTTT. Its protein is CSARAHRGSGELFF.

The CDR3 loop reads CSVELGQGDGQFF. Here the CDR3 DNA reads TGCAGCGTTGAATTAGGACAGGGAGATGGGCAGTTCTTC. The chain carries TRBV29-1 and TRBJ2-1; 8 nucleotides match TRBD1. J was trimmed by 12 bases and V by 2 bases; bases with no gene match: 9. The CDR3 extends over 13 amino acids. Germline lookup yields CDR1 SQVTM and CDR2 ANQGSEA.

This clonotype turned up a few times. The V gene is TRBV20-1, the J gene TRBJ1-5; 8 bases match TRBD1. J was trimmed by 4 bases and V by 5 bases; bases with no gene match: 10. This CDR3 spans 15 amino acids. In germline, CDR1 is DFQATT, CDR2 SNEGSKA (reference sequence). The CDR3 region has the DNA TGCAGTGCTGCTCCAGGGGGCCGGGGAAATCAGCCCCAGCATTTT. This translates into CSAAPGGRGNQPQHF.